Below are 22 T cell receptor beta chains sequenced from a single sample in a study of T cells after yellow fever vaccination. One entry per CDR3 protein, called by TCRdb with MiXCR from the 5' RACE reads. The table lists some 350,000 distinct CDR3 sequences, roughly 4.3% of them singletons. Sequences were derived from PBMCs, sampled 5 days after the yellow fever booster vaccination. Source of these receptors: a man in his late teens or twenties who received the YFV17D yellow fever vaccine.

This rearrangement joins TRBV7-2 to TRBJ1-1, with D tentatively TRBD1 (5 bases). Germline-derived CDR1 and CDR2 are SGHTA and FQGNSA. The CDR3 contains 17 residues. V gave up 1 base and J gave up 3 bases, with 18 bases separating them. The CDR3 coding sequence is TGTGCCAGCAGCTTAGATCTGGGGGGTCTTTTTTACACTGAAGCTTTCTTT. Translation: CASSLDLGGLFYTEAFF.

The chain is built from TRBV15 and TRBJ1-6; D unclear. The CDR3 consists of 12 residues. Germline assignment: CDR1 LNHNV and CDR2 YYDKDF (reference sequence). V dropped 2 bases and J dropped 7 bases, with 3 bases sitting between them. CDR3 in amino acids: CATSRPNSPLHF. The CDR3 DNA follows: TGTGCCACCAGCAGACCAAATTCACCCCTCCACTTT.

This clonotype was counted between two and nine times. The V and J genes are TRBV10-2 and TRBJ2-3; TRBD2 matches 7 bases. The V gene end was trimmed by 10 bases and the J gene end by 3 bases; junction bases not matched to a gene: 10. There are 14 residues in the CDR3. Germline V gene sequence: CDR1 WSHSY, CDR2 SAAADI. CDR3 coding DNA: TGCGCCACCCGGCCCCTTAGCGGGACAGATACGCAGTATTTT. The encoded protein is CATRPLSGTDTQYF.

V is TRBV7-2 and J is TRBJ2-7; maybe TRBD2 (5 bases). V was shortened by 5 bases and J by 0 bases, with 11 bases between the two germline ends. Germline V lookup: CDR1 SGHTA, CDR2 FQGNSA. CDR3 length: 14 amino acids. CDR3 sequence reads: CASSTGLNSYEQYF. CDR3 DNA: TGTGCCAGCAGCACCGGACTGAACTCCTACGAGCAGTACTTC.

This clonotype appeared many times. The CDR3 region is CASSLEGAGPYNEQFF. The CDR3 DNA reads TGTGCCAGCAGCTTGGAGGGGGCCGGTCCCTACAATGAGCAGTTCTTC. The V and J genes are TRBV5-6 and TRBJ2-1; TRBD1 aligns across 7 bases. J was trimmed by 2 bases and V by 0 bases; bases with no gene match: 5. The CDR3 has 16 amino acids. CDR1 SGHDT and CDR2 YYEEEE come from the germline V gene.

J is TRBJ1-5 and V is TRBV6-6; 11 bases match TRBD1. J gave up 7 bases and V 2 bases, and 4 bases lay outside the gene matches. The germline gives CDR1 MNHNY, CDR2 SVGAGI (reference sequence). The CDR3 length is 15 residues. The CDR3 protein is CASSYRGDRGQPQHF. The DNA for the CDR3 is TGTGCCAGCAGTTACCGAGGGGACAGGGGGCAGCCCCAGCATTTT.

The rearrangement links TRBV2 to TRBJ1-2, with no clear D. The CDR3 contains 13 residues. V was cut by 4 bases and J by 1 base, with 7 bases left in between. Germline V gene lookup returns CDR1 SNHLY and CDR2 FYNNEI. The CDR3 bases are TGTGCCAGCAGTGGGGATTTTAACTATGGCTACACCTTC. It encodes CASSGDFNYGYTF.

This clonotype was found many times. The chain has TRBV7-9 and TRBJ2-7; D tentatively reads TRBD1 or TRBD2 (6 bases each). V gave up 5 bases and J gave up 6 bases, with 11 bases separating them. CDR1 SEHNR and CDR2 FQNEAQ come from the germline V gene (reference sequence). The length of the CDR3 is 12 residues. In DNA form, the CDR3 reads TGTGCCAGCAGCCCCAGGGGAGGCGAGCAGTACTTC. Translating gives CASSPRGGEQYF.

This clonotype was seen a few times. This chain links TRBV28 with TRBJ1-4; D gene uncertain. V was trimmed by 7 bases and J by 0 bases, leaving 21 bases between them. The germline CDR1 and CDR2 sequences are MDHEN and SYDVKM. This CDR3 contains 18 residues. Here the CDR3 reads CASIRWGDGLPTNEKLFF. Written as DNA, the CDR3 is TGTGCCAGCATCCGATGGGGTGACGGACTTCCAACTAATGAAAAACTGTTTTTT.

The chain links TRBV20-1 to TRBJ1-1, with D perhaps matching TRBD1 (5 bases). Trimming took off 4 bases at V and 7 bases at J, with 13 bases between the two ends. Germline loops: CDR1 DFQATT, CDR2 SNEGSKA (reference sequence). CDR3 length: 12 amino acids. The CDR3 DNA reads as TGCAGTGCTACCGGACATCCTCTTGAAGCTTTCTTT. Residues: CSATGHPLEAFF.

This clonotype came up many times. J is TRBJ2-5 and V is TRBV25-1, with D uncertain. CDR1 is MGHDK and CDR2 is SYGVNS in the germline V gene. This CDR3 spans 14 amino acids. V lost 6 bases to trimming and J lost 3 bases, with 14 bases between them. As DNA, the CDR3 is TGTGCCAGCAGCGCGATCGCGACCGAAGAGACCCAGTACTTC. It yields the protein CASSAIATEETQYF.

In this sample, this clonotype turned up many times. V is TRBV20-1 and J is TRBJ2-5; the match to TRBD2 covers 13 bases. V lost 0 bases to trimming and J lost 4 bases; unmatched junction nucleotides: 5. This CDR3 has 16 residues. Germline CDR1 and CDR2: DFQATT and SNEGSKA (reference sequence). The CDR3 here is CSARDWTSGGGETQYF. CDR3 bases: TGCAGTGCTAGAGATTGGACTAGCGGGGGAGGAGAGACCCAGTACTTC.

This clonotype was detected ten times or more. This sequence joins TRBV4-3 and TRBJ2-3; 11 bases agree with TRBD2. The CDR3 runs to 18 residues. V was pared by 1 base and J by 2 bases, with 8 bases of the junction left unmatched. Germline lookup yields CDR1 LGHNA and CDR2 YSLEER. The DNA of the CDR3 is TGCGCCAGCAGCCAAGGCTGGGTAGCGGGGGGGTTCACAGATACGCAGTATTTT. This codes for CASSQGWVAGGFTDTQYF.

This clonotype has a handful of counts. V is TRBV5-1 and J is TRBJ2-7; the D gene is possibly TRBD2 (6 bases). The CDR3 has 17 amino acids. Trimming removed 3 bases at V and 7 bases at J, with 26 bases between. Germline loops: CDR1 SGHRS, CDR2 YFSETQ. The CDR3 bases are TGCGCCAGCAGCTGGGGGACTTGGACGGGGAAGTTAGGGGAGCAGTACTTC. Translating gives CASSWGTWTGKLGEQYF. Based on the CDR3 plus reference TRBV5-1 and TRBJ2-7, the full variable domain is KAGVTQTPRYLIKTRGQQVTLSCSPISGHRSVSWYQQTPGQGLQFLFEYFSETQRNKGNFPGRFSGRQFSNSRSEMNVSTLELGDSALYLCASSWGTWTGKLGEQYFGPGTRLTVT.

This clonotype has at least ten counts. The CDR3 DNA reads as TGTGCCAGCAGCGCCGGGACAGGGCGTGGGGAGACCCAGTACTTC. Its translation: CASSAGTGRGETQYF. The J gene is TRBJ2-5, the V gene TRBV7-2; 9 bases line up with TRBD1. Germline V gene lookup returns CDR1 SGHTA and CDR2 FQGNSA. Trimming at V came to 5 bases and at J to 5 bases, leaving 9 bases not matched to a gene. This CDR3 is built from 15 residues.

About this clonotype itself: One end of the junction varies from germline; a read error may be responsible. V gene TRBV29-1 combines with J gene TRBJ1-2; 8 bases are shared with TRBD1. This CDR3 region has 16 residues. CDR1 is SQVTM, CDR2 ANQGSEA, per germline. CDR3 residues: CSVVPALTGVNYGFTF. The CDR3 DNA reads as TGCAGCGTTGTTCCCGCCCTGACAGGGGTTAACTATGGCTTCACCTTC.

This clonotype was seen at least ten times. CDR3 loop: CASSTRTLRSGANVLTF. The CDR3 DNA sequence: TGTGCCAGCAGCACCAGGACCCTAAGGTCCGGGGCCAACGTCCTGACTTTC. J is TRBJ2-6 and V is TRBV9, with no clear D. Germline-derived CDR1 and CDR2 are SGDLS and YYNGEE. This CDR3 has 17 amino acids. Trimming pared 4 bases from V and 4 bases from J, leaving 18 bases between.

This clonotype was observed many times. The chain carries TRBV7-3 and TRBJ2-5; no definite D call. Trimming left V 4 bases short and J 6 bases short, with 12 bases between. This CDR3 is built from 13 residues. CDR1 and CDR2 from the germline V gene are SGHTA and FQGTGA. The CDR3 region is CASSSYLGKTQYF. CDR3 bases: TGTGCCAGCAGCTCCTATCTAGGAAAGACCCAGTACTTC. Using reference TRBV7-3 and TRBJ2-5 for the parts outside the CDR3, the full variable domain is GAGVSQTPSNKVTEKGKYVELRCDPISGHTALYWYRQSLGQGPEFLIYFQGTGAADDSGLPNDRFFAVRPEGSVSTLKIQRTERGDSAVYLCASSSYLGKTQYFGPGTRLLVL.

A few counts support this clonotype. The chain carries TRBV2 and TRBJ2-5; D is ambiguous. The CDR3 is 12 amino acids. CDR1 and CDR2 from the germline V gene are SNHLY and FYNNEI. Trimming took 4 bases from V and 5 from J, leaving 8 bases between them. This CDR3 is CASSAFGETQYF. The CDR3 nucleotides read TGTGCCAGCAGTGCTTTCGGGGAGACCCAGTACTTC.

This clonotype was seen many times. V and J are TRBV18 and TRBJ1-3; D gene uncertain. Germline lookup yields CDR1 KGHSH and CDR2 LQKENI. V shed 4 bases and J shed 1 base, with 8 bases lying between them. The CDR3 consists of 14 residues. In nucleotides, the CDR3 is TGTGCCAGCTCACGTGAGACATCTGGAAACACCATATATTTT. It translates to CASSRETSGNTIYF.

The chain links TRBV5-1 to TRBJ2-7; 10 bases match TRBD2. V shed 6 bases and J 2 bases; nucleotides not matched to a gene: 8. CDR1 is SGHRS and CDR2 is YFSETQ in the germline V gene. The CDR3 length is 15 residues. For the CDR3, the DNA is TGCGCCAGCACCGAGGTAGCGGGGGGAACCTACGAGCAGTACTTC. Its translation: CASTEVAGGTYEQYF.

The gene calls are TRBV29-1 and TRBJ1-5; D might be TRBD1 (5 bases). V lost 7 bases and J lost 4, with 11 bases in between. The germline V gene encodes CDR1 SQVTM and CDR2 ANQGSEA. This CDR3 has 12 amino acids. The CDR3 spells CSAKDTNQPQHF. DNA of the CDR3: TGCAGCGCCAAGGACACAAATCAGCCCCAGCATTTT.